This TCR beta chain originates from a study of Ad26.COV2.S vaccination and SARS-CoV-2 variants. Study-wide background: Among those in the COV1001 Ad26.COV2.S trial arm was the donor. Once, or twice with 56 days between doses, Ad26.COV2.S was given intramuscularly.

The table came from immunoSEQ multiplex PCR; TCRdb's copy has only in-frame clones and leaves some out. The table lists hundreds of thousands of clones, about 89% of them singletons. The germline V gene has CDR1 MNHEY and CDR2 SVGAGI. Trimming removed 6 bases from V and 4 bases from J, with 15 bases in between. CDR3 size: 14 residues. Points on this clone: Its specificity is unknown.

Regarding the study as a whole: While placebo recipients had lower spike-specific TCR breadth, vaccine recipients had more. Breadth, reportedly substantial, characterized the spike-specific CD8+ and CD4+ T cell responses after vaccination.

Treatment indicated: around 19 received Ad26.COV2.S at low or high dose, single or two shots; about 5 received placebo; per-sample allocation not given. All samples were drawn on day 63, counting from the first vaccine or placebo injection. The sequence was obtained from a person aged 18-60 years who received the Ad26.COV2.S COVID-19 vaccine or a placebo. Sample: peripheral blood, taken in a trial of Ad26.COV2.S vaccine versus placebo. This chain links TRBV6-5 with TRBJ1-2, with D tentatively TRBD1 (5 bases). Here the CDR3 reads CASRDPGRSYGYTF. In DNA, the CDR3 is TGTGCCAGCAGGGACCCGGGACGGTCCTATGGCTACACCTTC.